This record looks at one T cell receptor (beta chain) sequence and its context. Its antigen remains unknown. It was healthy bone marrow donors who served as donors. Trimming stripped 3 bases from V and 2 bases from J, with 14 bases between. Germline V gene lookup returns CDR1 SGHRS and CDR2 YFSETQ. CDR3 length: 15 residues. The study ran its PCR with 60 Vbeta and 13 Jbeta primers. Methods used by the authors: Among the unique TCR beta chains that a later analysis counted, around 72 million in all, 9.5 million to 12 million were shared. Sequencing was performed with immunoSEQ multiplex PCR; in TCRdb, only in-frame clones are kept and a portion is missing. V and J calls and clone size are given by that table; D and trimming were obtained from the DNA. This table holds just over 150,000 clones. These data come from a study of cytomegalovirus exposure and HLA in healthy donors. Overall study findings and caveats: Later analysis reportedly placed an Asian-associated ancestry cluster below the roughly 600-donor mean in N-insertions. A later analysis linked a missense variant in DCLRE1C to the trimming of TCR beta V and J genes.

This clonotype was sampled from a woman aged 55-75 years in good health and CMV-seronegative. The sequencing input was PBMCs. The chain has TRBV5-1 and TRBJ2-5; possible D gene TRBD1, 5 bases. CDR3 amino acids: CASSSGLRVQETQYF. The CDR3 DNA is TGCGCCAGCAGCTCTGGCCTCAGGGTTCAAGAGACCCAGTACTTC. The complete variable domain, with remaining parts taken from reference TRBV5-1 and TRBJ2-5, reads KAGVTQTPRYLIKTRGQQVTLSCSPISGHRSVSWYQQTPGQGLQFLFEYFSETQRNKGNFPGRFSGRQFSNSRSEMNVSTLELGDSALYLCASSSGLRVQETQYFGPGTRLLVL.